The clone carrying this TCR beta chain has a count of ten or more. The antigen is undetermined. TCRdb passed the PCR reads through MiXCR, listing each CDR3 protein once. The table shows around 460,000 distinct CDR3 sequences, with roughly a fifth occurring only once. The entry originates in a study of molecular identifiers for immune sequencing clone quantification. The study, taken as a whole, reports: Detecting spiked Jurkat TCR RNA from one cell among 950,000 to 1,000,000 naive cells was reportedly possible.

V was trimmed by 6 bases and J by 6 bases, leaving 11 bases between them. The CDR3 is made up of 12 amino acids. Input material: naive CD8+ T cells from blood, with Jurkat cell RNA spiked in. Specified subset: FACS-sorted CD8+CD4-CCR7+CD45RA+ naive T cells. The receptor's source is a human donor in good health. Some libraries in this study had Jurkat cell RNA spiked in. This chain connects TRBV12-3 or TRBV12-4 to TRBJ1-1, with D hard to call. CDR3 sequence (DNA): TGTGCCAGCAGCCCCGGGGAGCCTGAAGCTTTCTTT. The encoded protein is CASSPGEPEAFF.